This T cell receptor (beta chain) originates from a study of shared clonotypes between healthy human individuals. General study points: Of the naive CD4 clonotypes, around 4.8% were shared across a handful of donors.

Splitting of CD4+ cells produced CD45RA+ naive and CD45RA-negative memory subsets. To note about this clone: What it binds is not known.

TCRdb keeps only in-frame clones here, not all; method: immunoSEQ multiplex PCR. Among about 2 million clones listed, approximately 95% were seen once. The sequenced sample consisted of naive CD4+ T cells sorted from blood. Subset in this sample: CD45RA+ positively selected. The TCR comes from a man aged 18 to 35 in good health.

The CDR3 is CASTGQSNQPQHF. In DNA form, the CDR3 reads TGTGCCAGCACGGGACAGAGCAATCAGCCCCAGCATTTT. The chain recombines TRBV6-1 with TRBJ1-5; 7 nucleotides align to TRBD1. The CDR3 runs to 13 residues. The germline V gene has CDR1 MNHNS and CDR2 SASEGT. J lost 1 base, V lost 7 bases, and 1 base had no gene match.